This T cell receptor beta chain was profiled in a study of T cell repertoires in cytomegalovirus infection. Germline CDR1 and CDR2: MNHEY and SMNVEV (reference sequence). This CDR3 has 16 residues. Deletions cut 0 bases from V and 1 base from J, with 12 bases between. Comment on this clonotype: Antigen unknown.

TCRdb re-called the reads with MiXCR, one entry per CDR3 protein. The data show around 800,000 distinct CDR3 sequences, approximately 29% seen once. The sequencing used cultured CD8+ T cells from PBMCs, collected from culture after CMV antigen stimulation. The rearrangement links TRBV27 to TRBJ1-2; D unclear. The clonotype was recovered from a human donor in good health (CMV status not recorded). Some clones in this sample may be carry-over from other donors' samples. Written as DNA, the CDR3 is TGTGCCAGCAGTTTATCGAATGCCAGGCTTAACTATGGCTACACCTTC. It encodes CASSLSNARLNYGYTF.